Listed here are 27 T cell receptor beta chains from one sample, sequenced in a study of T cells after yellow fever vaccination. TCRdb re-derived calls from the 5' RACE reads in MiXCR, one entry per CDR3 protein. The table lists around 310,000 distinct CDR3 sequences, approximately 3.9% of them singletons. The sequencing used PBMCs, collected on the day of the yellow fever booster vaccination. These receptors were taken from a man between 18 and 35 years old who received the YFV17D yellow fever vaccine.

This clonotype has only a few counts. The CDR3 region is CASSLQSTGSADTQYF. CDR3 DNA: TGTGCCAGCAGCTTACAAAGCACGGGGTCCGCAGATACGCAGTATTTT. V and J are TRBV11-3 and TRBJ2-3, with D possibly matching TRBD2 (5 bases). The CDR3 totals 16 residues. Deletions cut 2 bases from V and 4 bases from J, with 16 bases between. Germline CDR1 is SGHNT and CDR2 is YENEEA. The full variable domain, in which reference TRBV11-3 and TRBJ2-3 provide the parts outside the CDR3, is EAGVVQSPRYKIIEKKQPVAFWCNPISGHNTLYWYLQNLGQGPELLIRYENEEAVDDSQLPKDRFSAERLKGVDSTLKIQPAELGDSAVYLCASSLQSTGSADTQYFGPGTRLTVL.

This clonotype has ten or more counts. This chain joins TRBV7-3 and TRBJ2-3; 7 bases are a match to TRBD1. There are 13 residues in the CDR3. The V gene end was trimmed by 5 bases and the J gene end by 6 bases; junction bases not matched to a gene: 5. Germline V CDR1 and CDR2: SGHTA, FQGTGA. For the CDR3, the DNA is TGTGCCAGCAGCGCAGGGGGTCCGGATACGCAGTATTTT. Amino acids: CASSAGGPDTQYF.

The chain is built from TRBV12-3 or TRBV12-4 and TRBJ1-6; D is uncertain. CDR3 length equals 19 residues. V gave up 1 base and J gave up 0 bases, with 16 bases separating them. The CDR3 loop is CASSLVGSSPSSYNSPLHF. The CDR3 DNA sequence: TGTGCCAGCAGTTTAGTTGGGTCATCCCCAAGCTCCTATAATTCACCCCTCCACTTT.

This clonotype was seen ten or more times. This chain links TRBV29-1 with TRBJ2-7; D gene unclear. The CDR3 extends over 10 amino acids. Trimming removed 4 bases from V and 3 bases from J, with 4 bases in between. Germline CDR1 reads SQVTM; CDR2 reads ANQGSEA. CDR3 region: CSVGDYEQYF. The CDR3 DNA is TGCAGCGTTGGGGACTACGAGCAGTACTTC.

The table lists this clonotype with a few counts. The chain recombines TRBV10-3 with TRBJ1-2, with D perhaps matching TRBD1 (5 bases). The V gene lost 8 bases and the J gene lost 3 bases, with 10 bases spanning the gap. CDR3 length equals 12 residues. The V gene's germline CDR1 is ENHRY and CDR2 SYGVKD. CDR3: CAIGAGDYGYTF. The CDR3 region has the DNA TGTGCCATCGGAGCGGGGGACTATGGCTACACCTTC.

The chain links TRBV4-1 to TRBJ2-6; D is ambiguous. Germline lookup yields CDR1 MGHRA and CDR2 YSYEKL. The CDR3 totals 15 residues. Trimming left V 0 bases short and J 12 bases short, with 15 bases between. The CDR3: CASSQEVQMWAVLTF. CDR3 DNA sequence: TGCGCCAGCAGCCAAGAAGTCCAGATGTGGGCCGTCCTGACTTTC.

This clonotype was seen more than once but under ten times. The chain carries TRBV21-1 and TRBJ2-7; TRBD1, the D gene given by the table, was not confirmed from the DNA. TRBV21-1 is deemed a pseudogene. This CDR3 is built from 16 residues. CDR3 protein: CASSSKPGHLYWEQYV. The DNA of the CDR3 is TGTGCCAGCAGCTCCAAGCCGGGCCACTTGTATTGGGAGCAGTACGTC.

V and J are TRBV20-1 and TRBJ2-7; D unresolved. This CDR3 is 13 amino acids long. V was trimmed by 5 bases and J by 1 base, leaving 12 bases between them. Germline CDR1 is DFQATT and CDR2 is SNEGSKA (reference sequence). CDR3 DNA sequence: TGCAGTGCTCCCCGCCTCGAATCCTACGAGCAGTACTTC. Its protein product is CSAPRLESYEQYF.

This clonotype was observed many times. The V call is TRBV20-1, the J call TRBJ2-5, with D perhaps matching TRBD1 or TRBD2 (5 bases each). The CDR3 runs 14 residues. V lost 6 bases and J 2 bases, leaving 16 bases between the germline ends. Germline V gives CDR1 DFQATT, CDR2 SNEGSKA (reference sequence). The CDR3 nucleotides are TGCAGTGCCCCAGAGGGGCGGTTGCAAGAGACCCAGTACTTC. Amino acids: CSAPEGRLQETQYF.

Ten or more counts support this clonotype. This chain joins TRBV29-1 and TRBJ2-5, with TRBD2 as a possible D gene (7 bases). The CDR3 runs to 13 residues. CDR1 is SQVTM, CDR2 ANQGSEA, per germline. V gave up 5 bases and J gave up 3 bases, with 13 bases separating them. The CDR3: CSVSAGDKETQYF. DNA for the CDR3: TGCAGCGTTTCCGCGGGGGACAAAGAGACCCAGTACTTC.

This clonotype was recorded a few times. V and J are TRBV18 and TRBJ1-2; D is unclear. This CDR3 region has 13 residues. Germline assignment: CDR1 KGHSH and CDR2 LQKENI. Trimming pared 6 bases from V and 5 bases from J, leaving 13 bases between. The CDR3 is CASSDEVSYGYTF. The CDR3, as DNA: TGTGCCAGCTCCGACGAGGTTTCTTATGGCTACACCTTC. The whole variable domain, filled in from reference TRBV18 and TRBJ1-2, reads NAGVMQNPRHLVRRRGQEARLRCSPMKGHSHVYWYRQLPEEGLKFMVYLQKENIIDESGMPKERFSAEFPKEGPSILRIQQVVRGDSAAYFCASSDEVSYGYTFGSGTRLTVV.

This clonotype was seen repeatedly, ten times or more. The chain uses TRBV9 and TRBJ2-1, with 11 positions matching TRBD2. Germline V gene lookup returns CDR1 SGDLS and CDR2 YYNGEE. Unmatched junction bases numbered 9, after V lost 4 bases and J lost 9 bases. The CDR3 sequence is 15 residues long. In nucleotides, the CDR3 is TGTGCCAGCAGCCCCTACGTAGCGGGGGGGGGTGAGCAGTTCTTC. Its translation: CASSPYVAGGGEQFF. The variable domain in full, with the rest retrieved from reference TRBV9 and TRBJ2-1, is DSGVTQTPKHLITATGQRVTLRCSPRSGDLSVYWYQQSLDQGLQFLIQYYNGEERAKGNILERFSAQQFPDLHSELNLSSLELGDSALYFCASSPYVAGGGEQFFGPGTRLTVL.

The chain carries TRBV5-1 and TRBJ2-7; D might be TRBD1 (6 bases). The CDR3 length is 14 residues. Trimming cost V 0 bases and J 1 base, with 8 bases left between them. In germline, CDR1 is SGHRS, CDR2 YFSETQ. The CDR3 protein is CASSLATGSYEQYV. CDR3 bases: TGCGCCAGCAGCTTGGCAACAGGGTCCTACGAGCAGTACGTC.

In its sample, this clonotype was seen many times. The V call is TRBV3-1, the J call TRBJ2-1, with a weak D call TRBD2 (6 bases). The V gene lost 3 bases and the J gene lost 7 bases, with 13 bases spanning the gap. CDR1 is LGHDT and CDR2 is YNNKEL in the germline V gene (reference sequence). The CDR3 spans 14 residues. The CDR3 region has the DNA TGTGCCAGCAGCCATTGGGCCCGGGAGAATGAGCAGTTCTTC. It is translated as CASSHWARENEQFF.

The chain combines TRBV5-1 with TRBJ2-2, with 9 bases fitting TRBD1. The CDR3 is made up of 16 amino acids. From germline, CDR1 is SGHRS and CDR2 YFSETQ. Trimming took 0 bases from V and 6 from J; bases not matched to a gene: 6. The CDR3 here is CASSLGDRALAGELFF. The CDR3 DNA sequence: TGCGCCAGCAGCTTGGGGGACAGGGCCCTGGCCGGGGAGCTGTTTTTT.

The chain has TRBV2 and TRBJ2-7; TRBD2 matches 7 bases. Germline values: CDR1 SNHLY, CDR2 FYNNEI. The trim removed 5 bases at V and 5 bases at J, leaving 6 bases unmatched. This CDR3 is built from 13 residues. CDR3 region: CASSPRGEDEQYF. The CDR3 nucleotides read TGTGCCAGCAGTCCCCGGGGGGAGGACGAGCAGTACTTC.

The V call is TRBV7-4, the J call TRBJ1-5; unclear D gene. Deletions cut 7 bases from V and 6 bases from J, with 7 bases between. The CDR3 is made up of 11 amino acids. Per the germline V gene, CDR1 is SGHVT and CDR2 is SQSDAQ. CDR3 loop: CASTPPQPQHF. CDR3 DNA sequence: TGTGCCAGCACGCCGCCTCAGCCCCAGCATTTT.

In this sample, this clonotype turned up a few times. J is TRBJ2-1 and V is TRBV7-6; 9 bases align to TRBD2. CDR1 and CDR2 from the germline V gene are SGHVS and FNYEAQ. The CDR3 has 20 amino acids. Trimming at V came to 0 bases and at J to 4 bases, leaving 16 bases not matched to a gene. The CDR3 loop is CASSLAWRVGSGGAYNEQFF. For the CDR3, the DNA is TGTGCCAGCAGCTTAGCGTGGAGGGTCGGTAGCGGGGGAGCTTACAATGAGCAGTTCTTC.

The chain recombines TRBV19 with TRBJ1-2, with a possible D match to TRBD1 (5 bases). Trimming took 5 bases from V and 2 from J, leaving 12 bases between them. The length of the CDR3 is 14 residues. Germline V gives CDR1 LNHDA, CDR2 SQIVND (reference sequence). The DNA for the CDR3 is TGTGCCAGTAGTTCGACAGCGATGAACTATGGCTACACCTTC. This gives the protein CASSSTAMNYGYTF.

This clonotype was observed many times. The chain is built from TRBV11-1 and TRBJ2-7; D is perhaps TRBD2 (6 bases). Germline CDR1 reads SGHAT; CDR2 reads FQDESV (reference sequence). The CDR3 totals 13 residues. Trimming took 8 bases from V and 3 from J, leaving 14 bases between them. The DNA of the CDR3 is TGTGCCAGCGGATCCGGGACTTACTACGAGCAGTACGTC. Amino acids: CASGSGTYYEQYV.

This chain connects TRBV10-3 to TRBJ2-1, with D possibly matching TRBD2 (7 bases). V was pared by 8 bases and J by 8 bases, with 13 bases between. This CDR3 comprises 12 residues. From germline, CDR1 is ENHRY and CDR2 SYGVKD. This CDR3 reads CAISRGADEQFF. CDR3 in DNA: TGTGCCATCTCACGGGGGGCCGATGAGCAGTTCTTC.

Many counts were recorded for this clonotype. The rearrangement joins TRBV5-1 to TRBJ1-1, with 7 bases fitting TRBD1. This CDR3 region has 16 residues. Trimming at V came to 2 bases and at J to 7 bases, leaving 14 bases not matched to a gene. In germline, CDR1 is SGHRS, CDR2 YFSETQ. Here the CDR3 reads CASSFSSGTDTLEAFF. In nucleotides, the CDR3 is TGCGCCAGCAGCTTTTCCTCCGGGACAGACACCCTTGAAGCTTTCTTT.

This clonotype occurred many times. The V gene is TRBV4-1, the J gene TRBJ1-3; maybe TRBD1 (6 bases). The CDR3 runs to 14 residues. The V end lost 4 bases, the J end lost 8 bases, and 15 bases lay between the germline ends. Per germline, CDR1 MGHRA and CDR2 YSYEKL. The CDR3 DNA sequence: TGCGCCAGCAGCCCGCAGGGGAAGGGTTACACCATATATTTT. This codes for CASSPQGKGYTIYF.

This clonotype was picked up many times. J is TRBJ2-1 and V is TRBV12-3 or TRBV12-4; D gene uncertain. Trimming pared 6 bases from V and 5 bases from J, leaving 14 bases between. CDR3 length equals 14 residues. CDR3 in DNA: TGTGCCAGCAGAACATCCCTGCTTAACAATGAGCAGTTCTTC. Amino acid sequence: CASRTSLLNNEQFF.

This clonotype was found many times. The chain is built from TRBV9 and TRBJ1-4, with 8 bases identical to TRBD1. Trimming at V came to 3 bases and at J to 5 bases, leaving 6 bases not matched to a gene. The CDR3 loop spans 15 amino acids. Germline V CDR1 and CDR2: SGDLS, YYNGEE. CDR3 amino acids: CASSAGDRQNEKLFF. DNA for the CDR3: TGTGCCAGCAGCGCAGGGGACAGGCAGAATGAAAAACTGTTTTTT.

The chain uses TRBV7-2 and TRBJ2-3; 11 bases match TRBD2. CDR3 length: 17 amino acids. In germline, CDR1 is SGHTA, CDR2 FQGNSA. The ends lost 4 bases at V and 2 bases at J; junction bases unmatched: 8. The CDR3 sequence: CASSSRGLAGTTDTQYF. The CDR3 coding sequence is TGTGCCAGCAGCTCCCGAGGACTAGCGGGTACCACAGATACGCAGTATTTT.

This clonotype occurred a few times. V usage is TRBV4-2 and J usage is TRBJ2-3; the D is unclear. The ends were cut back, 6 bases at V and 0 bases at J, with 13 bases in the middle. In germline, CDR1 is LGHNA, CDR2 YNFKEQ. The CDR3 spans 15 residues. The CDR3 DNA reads TGTGCCAGCAGGGCTACCCCGACCAGCACAGATACGCAGTATTTT. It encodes CASRATPTSTDTQYF.